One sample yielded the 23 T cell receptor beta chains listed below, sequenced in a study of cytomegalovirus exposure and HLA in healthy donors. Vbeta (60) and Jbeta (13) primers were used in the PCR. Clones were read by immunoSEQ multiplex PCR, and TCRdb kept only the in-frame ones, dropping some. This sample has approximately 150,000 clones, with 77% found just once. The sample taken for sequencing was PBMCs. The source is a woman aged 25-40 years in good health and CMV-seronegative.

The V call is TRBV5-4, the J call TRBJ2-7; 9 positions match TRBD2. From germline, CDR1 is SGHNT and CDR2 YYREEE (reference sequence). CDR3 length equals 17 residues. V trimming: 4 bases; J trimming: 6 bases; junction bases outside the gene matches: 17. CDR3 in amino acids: CASSRPSGEVGRGEQYF. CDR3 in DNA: TGTGCCAGCAGCAGGCCTAGCGGGGAGGTTGGGCGTGGCGAGCAGTACTTC.

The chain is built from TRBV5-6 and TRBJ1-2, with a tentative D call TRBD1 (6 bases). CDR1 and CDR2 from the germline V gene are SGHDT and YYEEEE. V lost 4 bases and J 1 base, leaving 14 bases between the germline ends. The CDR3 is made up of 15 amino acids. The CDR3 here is CASSRRGAINYGYTF. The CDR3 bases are TGTGCCAGCAGCCGACGGGGGGCCATTAACTATGGCTACACCTTC.

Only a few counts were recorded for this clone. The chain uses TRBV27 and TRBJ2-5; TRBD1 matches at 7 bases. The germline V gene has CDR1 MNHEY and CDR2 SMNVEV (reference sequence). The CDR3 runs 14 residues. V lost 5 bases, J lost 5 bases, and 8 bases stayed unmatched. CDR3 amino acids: CASSDRAPRETQYF. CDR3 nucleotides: TGTGCCAGCAGTGACAGGGCCCCTAGGGAGACCCAGTACTTC.

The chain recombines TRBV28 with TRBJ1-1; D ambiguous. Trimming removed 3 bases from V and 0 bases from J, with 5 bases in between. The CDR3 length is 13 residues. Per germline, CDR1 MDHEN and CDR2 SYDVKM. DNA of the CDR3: TGTGCCAGCAGTTTTGCGATGAACACTGAAGCTTTCTTT. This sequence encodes CASSFAMNTEAFF.

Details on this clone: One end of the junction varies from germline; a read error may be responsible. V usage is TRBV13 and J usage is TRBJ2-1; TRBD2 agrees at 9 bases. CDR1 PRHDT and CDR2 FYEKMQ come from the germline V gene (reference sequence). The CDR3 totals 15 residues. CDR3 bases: TGTGCCAGCAGCATAGGACTAGCGTTATACAATGAGCAGTTCTTC. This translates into CASSIGLALYNEQFF.

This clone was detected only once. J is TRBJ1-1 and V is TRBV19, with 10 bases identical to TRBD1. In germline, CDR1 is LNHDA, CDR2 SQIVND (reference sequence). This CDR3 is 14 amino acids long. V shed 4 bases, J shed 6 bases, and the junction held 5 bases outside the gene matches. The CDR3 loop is CASSTGQGRAEAFF. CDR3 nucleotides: TGTGCCAGTAGTACGGGACAGGGGAGGGCTGAAGCTTTCTTT. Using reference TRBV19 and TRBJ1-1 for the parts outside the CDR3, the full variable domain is DGGITQSPKYLFRKEGQNVTLSCEQNLNHDAMYWYRQDPGQGLRLIYYSQIVNDFQKGDIAEGYSVSREKKESFPLTVTSAQKNPTAFYLCASSTGQGRAEAFFGQGTRLTVV.

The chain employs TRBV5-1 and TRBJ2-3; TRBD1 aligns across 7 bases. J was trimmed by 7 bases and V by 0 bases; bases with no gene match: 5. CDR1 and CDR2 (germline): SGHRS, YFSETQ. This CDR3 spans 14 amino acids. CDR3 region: CASSLGAQGNTQYF. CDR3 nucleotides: TGCGCCAGCAGCTTGGGGGCACAGGGGAATACGCAGTATTTT.

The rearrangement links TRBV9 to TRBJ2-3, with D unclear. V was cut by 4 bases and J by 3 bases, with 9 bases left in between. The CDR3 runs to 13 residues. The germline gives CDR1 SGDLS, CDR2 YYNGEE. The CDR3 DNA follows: TGTGCCAGCAGCACTACGGGTACAGATACGCAGTATTTT. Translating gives CASSTTGTDTQYF.

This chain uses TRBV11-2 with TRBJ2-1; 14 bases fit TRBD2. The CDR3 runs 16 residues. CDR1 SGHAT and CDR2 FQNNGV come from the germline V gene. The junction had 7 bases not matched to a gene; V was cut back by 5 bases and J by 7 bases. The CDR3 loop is CASSARLAGGRNEQFF. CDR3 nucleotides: TGTGCCAGCAGCGCGAGACTAGCGGGGGGGAGAAATGAGCAGTTCTTC.

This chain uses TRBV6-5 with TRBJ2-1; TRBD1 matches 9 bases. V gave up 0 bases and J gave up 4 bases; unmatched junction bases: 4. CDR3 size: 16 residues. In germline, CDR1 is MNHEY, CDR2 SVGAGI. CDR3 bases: TGTGCCAGCAGTTACTCGGACAGGGGCCCTTACAATGAGCAGTTCTTC. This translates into CASSYSDRGPYNEQFF.

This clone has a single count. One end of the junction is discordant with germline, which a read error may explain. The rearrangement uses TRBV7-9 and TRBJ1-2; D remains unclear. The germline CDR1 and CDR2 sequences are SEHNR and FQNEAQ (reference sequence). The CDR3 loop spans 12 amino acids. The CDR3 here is CSSSLPRDGYTF. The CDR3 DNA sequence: TGTTCCAGCAGCTTACCCCGGGATGGCTACACCTTC. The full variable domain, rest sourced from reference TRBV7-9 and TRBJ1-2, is DTGVSQNPRHKITKRGQNVTFRCDPISEHNRLYWYRQTLGQGPEFLTYFQNEAQLEKSRLLSDRFSAERPKGSFSTLEIQRTEQGDSAMYLCSSSLPRDGYTFGSGTRLTVV.

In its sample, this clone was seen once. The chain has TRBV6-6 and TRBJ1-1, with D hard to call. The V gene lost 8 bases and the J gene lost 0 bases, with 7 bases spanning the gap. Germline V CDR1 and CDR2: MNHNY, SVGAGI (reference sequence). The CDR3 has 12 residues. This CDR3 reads CASVTVNTEAFF. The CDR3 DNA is TGTGCCAGCGTAACAGTGAACACTGAAGCTTTCTTT.

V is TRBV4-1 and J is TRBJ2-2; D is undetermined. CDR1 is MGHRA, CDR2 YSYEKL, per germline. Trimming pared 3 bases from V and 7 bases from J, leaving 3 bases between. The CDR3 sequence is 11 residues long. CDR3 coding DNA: TGCGCCAGCAGCCATCTCGGGGAGCTGTTTTTT. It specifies CASSHLGELFF.

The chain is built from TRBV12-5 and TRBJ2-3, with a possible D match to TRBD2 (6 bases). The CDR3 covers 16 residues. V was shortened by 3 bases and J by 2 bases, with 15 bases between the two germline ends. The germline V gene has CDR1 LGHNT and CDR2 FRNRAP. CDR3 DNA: TGTGCTAGTGGTTTTGGTATTAGCGGCCCCACAGATACGCAGTATTTT. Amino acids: CASGFGISGPTDTQYF.

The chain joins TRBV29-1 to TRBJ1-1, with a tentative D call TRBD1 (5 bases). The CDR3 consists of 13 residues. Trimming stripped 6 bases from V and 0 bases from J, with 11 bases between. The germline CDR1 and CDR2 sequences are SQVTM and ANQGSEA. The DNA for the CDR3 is TGCAGCGTGGCGGGACGGATGAACACTGAAGCTTTCTTT. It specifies CSVAGRMNTEAFF. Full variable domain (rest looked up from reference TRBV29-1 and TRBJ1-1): SAVISQKPSRDICQRGTSLTIQCQVDSQVTMMFWYRQQPGQSLTLIATANQGSEATYESGFVIDKFPISRPNLTFSTLTVSNMSPEDSSIYLCSVAGRMNTEAFFGQGTRLTVV.

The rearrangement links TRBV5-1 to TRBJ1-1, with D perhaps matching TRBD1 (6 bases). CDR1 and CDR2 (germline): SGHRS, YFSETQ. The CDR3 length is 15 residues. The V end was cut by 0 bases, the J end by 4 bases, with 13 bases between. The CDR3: CASSLEYMDSTEAFF. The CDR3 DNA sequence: TGCGCCAGCAGCTTGGAGTATATGGACAGCACTGAAGCTTTCTTT.

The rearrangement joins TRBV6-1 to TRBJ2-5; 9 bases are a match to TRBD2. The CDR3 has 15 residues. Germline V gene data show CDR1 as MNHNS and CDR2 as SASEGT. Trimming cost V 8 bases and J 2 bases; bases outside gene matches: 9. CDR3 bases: TGTGCCAGCTGGGACGCGGGACTAGCACAAGAGACCCAGTACTTC. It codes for CASWDAGLAQETQYF.

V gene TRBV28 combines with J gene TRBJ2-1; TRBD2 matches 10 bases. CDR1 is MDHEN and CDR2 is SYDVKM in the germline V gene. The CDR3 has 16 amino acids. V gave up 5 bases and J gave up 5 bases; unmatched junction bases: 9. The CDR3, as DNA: TGTGCCAGCAGTCCCCTCTTAGCGGGGGGTAACAATGAGCAGTTCTTC. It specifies CASSPLLAGGNNEQFF. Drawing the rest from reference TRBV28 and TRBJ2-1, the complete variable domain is DVKVTQSSRYLVKRTGEKVFLECVQDMDHENMFWYRQDPGLGLRLIYFSYDVKMKEKGDIPEGYSVSREKKERFSLILESASTNQTSMYLCASSPLLAGGNNEQFFGPGTRLTVL.

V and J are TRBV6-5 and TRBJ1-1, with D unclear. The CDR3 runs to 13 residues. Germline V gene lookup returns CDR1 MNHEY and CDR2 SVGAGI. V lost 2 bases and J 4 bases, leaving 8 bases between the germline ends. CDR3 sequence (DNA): TGTGCCAGCAGTTACCCTGAGGGCACTGAAGCTTTCTTT. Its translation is CASSYPEGTEAFF.

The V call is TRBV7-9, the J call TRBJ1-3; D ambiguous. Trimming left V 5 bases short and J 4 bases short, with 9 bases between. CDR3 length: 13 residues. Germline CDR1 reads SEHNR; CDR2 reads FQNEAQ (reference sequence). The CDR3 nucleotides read TGTGCCAGCAGCCAAGTGCGCGGAAACACCATATATTTT. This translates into CASSQVRGNTIYF.

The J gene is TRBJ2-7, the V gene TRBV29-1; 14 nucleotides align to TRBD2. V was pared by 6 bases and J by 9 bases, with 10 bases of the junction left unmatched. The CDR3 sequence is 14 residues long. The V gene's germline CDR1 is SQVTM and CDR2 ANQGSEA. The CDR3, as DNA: TGCAGCGTCTGGACTAGCGGGAGGTCTAGCGGGCAGTACTTC. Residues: CSVWTSGRSSGQYF.

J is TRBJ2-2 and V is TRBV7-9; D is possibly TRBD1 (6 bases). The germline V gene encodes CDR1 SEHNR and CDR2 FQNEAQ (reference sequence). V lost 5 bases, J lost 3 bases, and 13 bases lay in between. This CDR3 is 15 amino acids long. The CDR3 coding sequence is TGTGCCAGCAGCACTGGGACATCATACACCGGGGAGCTGTTTTTT. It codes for CASSTGTSYTGELFF. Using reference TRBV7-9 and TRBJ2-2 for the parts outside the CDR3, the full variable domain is DTGVSQNPRHKITKRGQNVTFRCDPISEHNRLYWYRQTLGQGPEFLTYFQNEAQLEKSRLLSDRFSAERPKGSFSTLEIQRTEQGDSAMYLCASSTGTSYTGELFFGEGSRLTVL.

The CDR3 spells CSVYRVDYGYTF. In DNA, the CDR3 is TGCAGCGTCTACAGGGTAGACTATGGCTACACCTTC. The chain employs TRBV29-1 and TRBJ1-2; D might be TRBD1 (6 bases). Germline V gives CDR1 SQVTM, CDR2 ANQGSEA. V was clipped by 6 bases and J by 3 bases, with 11 bases between them. This CDR3 has 12 amino acids.